This T cell receptor beta chain was sequenced in a study of blood T cell repertoires in COVID-19. On the study more broadly: T cells, B-cell-depleted T cells, or PBMCs supplied cDNA or gDNA.

This table comes from immunoSEQ multiplex PCR, and its TCRdb copy is limited to in-frame clones, with some not included. The table has 250,000 to 300,000 clones, 80% to 90% seen once; the top ten hold about 16%. Germline CDR1 MDHEN, CDR2 SYDVKM. Trimming removed 7 bases at V and 4 bases at J, with 16 bases between. This CDR3 comprises 15 residues. The source is a man aged 18 to 30 who had recovered from COVID-19. The V gene is TRBV28, the J gene TRBJ2-2, with a possible D match to TRBD1 (5 bases). The sequenced sample was PBMCs or T cells enriched from blood (not recorded which). The CDR3 sequence is CASTKGSGRTGELFF. The CDR3, as DNA: TGTGCCAGCACCAAGGGGTCAGGGCGCACCGGGGAGCTGTTTTTT.